The 30 T cell receptor beta chains listed next were all sequenced from one sample in a study of cytomegalovirus exposure and HLA in healthy donors. The data were produced by immunoSEQ multiplex PCR, yet TCRdb's version contains in-frame clones alone and is incomplete. The data show more than 200,000 clones, over 75% seen once. The source material was PBMCs. The receptors were gathered from a man aged 18 to 30 in good health and CMV-seropositive.

The chain carries TRBV2 and TRBJ2-2; the match to TRBD2 covers 7 bases. The CDR3 has 15 amino acids. V lost 3 bases and J lost 4; bases outside the gene matches: 5. From germline, CDR1 is SNHLY and CDR2 FYNNEI. The CDR3 sequence: CASSDSSGVTGELFF. DNA for the CDR3: TGTGCCAGCAGTGATTCCAGCGGGGTCACCGGGGAGCTGTTTTTT.

The gene calls are TRBV11-3 and TRBJ2-7, with unresolved D. Germline-derived CDR1 and CDR2 are SGHNT and YENEEA. With 0 bases removed from V and 3 bases from J, the gap between germline ends came to 6 bases. The CDR3 is 13 amino acids. CDR3 in amino acids: CASSLDYGYEQYF. The CDR3 region has the DNA TGTGCCAGCAGCTTAGATTACGGCTACGAGCAGTACTTC.

The CDR3 bases are TGTGCCAGTAGTATAGGGGACCACGAGCAGTACTTC. Protein: CASSIGDHEQYF. V usage is TRBV19 and J usage is TRBJ2-7; D assignment may be TRBD1 or TRBD2 (5 bases each). The germline V and J ends were trimmed by 1 base and 5 bases, with 6 bases remaining between them. Germline V gene data show CDR1 as LNHDA and CDR2 as SQIVND (reference sequence). The CDR3 covers 12 residues.

The V and J genes are TRBV5-1 and TRBJ2-1; 7 bases line up with TRBD2. Germline loops: CDR1 SGHRS, CDR2 YFSETQ. V shed 5 bases and J 8 bases; nucleotides not matched to a gene: 4. This CDR3 region has 12 residues. The CDR3 sequence: CASRVGGYEQFF. CDR3 coding DNA: TGCGCCAGCAGAGTGGGGGGGTATGAGCAGTTCTTC.

The chain is built from TRBV28 and TRBJ1-2, with no clear D. Trimming left V 2 bases short and J 8 bases short, with 9 bases between. CDR1 MDHEN and CDR2 SYDVKM come from the germline V gene. CDR3 length: 12 amino acids. The CDR3, as DNA: TGTGCCAGCAGTTTAGCACGGGGAGGCTACACCTTC. Amino acid sequence: CASSLARGGYTF.

The CDR3 DNA is TGTGCCAGCACCGGGGTAGGTCGGGACACTGAAGCTTTCTTT. This translates into CASTGVGRDTEAFF. J is TRBJ1-1 and V is TRBV6-5; D ambiguous. V was trimmed by 7 bases and J by 3 bases, leaving 15 bases between them. This CDR3 region has 14 residues. The germline gives CDR1 MNHEY, CDR2 SVGAGI.

The rearrangement uses TRBV11-3 and TRBJ2-1; the D call may be TRBD1 or TRBD2 (5 bases each). Germline loops: CDR1 SGHNT, CDR2 YENEEA. The CDR3 is made up of 15 amino acids. Trimming removed 1 base from V and 7 bases from J, with 14 bases in between. CDR3 protein: CASSLGGFGGNEQFF. CDR3 sequence (DNA): TGTGCCAGCAGCTTAGGAGGTTTTGGGGGTAATGAGCAGTTCTTC.

The chain is built from TRBV11-3 and TRBJ2-1; 8 nucleotides agree with TRBD2. This CDR3 region has 15 residues. V dropped 0 bases and J dropped 8; count of bases not matched to a gene: 6. Germline CDR1 is SGHNT and CDR2 is YENEEA. CDR3 region: CASSLEGSGTHEQFF. In DNA form, the CDR3 reads TGTGCCAGCAGCTTAGAGGGTAGCGGGACCCATGAGCAGTTCTTC.

The J gene is TRBJ2-7, the V gene TRBV6-5; possible D gene TRBD2, 5 bases. The CDR3 runs to 13 residues. Looked up from germline, CDR1 is MNHEY and CDR2 is SVGAGI. Trimming left V 0 bases short and J 7 bases short, with 10 bases between. Here the CDR3 DNA reads TGTGCCAGCAGTTACTCGAGGGCAGGAGAGCAGTACTTC. Its protein is CASSYSRAGEQYF.

This clone turned up a few times. This sequence joins TRBV7-2 and TRBJ1-2; D unresolved. The germline V gene has CDR1 SGHTA and CDR2 FQGNSA. V gave up 4 bases and J gave up 4 bases, with 13 bases separating them. The CDR3 covers 14 residues. The CDR3 loop is CASSSLRGSYGYTF. The CDR3 nucleotides read TGTGCCAGCAGCTCACTACGGGGATCCTATGGCTACACCTTC.

The chain joins TRBV10-3 to TRBJ2-7, with TRBD1 identical over 7 bases. The CDR3 has 15 amino acids. Germline trimming cut 2 bases from V and 2 bases from J; bases unmatched to any gene: 6. Germline lookup yields CDR1 ENHRY and CDR2 SYGVKD. The CDR3 loop is CAISEARDRTYEQYF. The CDR3 DNA sequence: TGTGCCATCAGTGAGGCCAGGGACAGAACCTACGAGCAGTACTTC.

The V gene is TRBV27, the J gene TRBJ1-5, with 10 bases that match TRBD1. Trimming cost V 5 bases and J 0 bases; bases outside gene matches: 7. CDR3 length: 17 amino acids. CDR1 and CDR2 from the germline V gene are MNHEY and SMNVEV (reference sequence). For the CDR3, the DNA is TGTGCCAGCAGTCAGAGGACAGGGGGACTTAGCAATCAGCCCCAGCATTTT. Translated: CASSQRTGGLSNQPQHF.

This clone was found once. The genes are TRBV5-6 and TRBJ2-1; 10 bases agree with TRBD2. The CDR3 covers 15 residues. Unmatched junction bases numbered 4, after V lost 4 bases and J lost 3 bases. Per germline, CDR1 SGHDT and CDR2 YYEEEE. In DNA, the CDR3 is TGTGCCAGCAGCCCAGCGGGAGGGCTCTACAATGAGCAGTTCTTC. Amino acid sequence: CASSPAGGLYNEQFF.

This clone was detected a few times. The V and J genes are TRBV4-1 and TRBJ1-2, with TRBD1 matching over 7 bases. Germline values: CDR1 MGHRA, CDR2 YSYEKL. The CDR3 extends over 12 amino acids. V lost 4 bases, J lost 6 bases, and 2 bases stayed unmatched. The CDR3: CASSPTGHGYTF. DNA of the CDR3: TGCGCCAGCAGCCCGACAGGGCATGGCTACACCTTC.

This chain links TRBV5-4 with TRBJ2-2, with 10 nucleotides matching TRBD1. Per the germline V gene, CDR1 is SGHNT and CDR2 is YYREEE (reference sequence). CDR3 length: 16 amino acids. V lost 4 bases and J lost 0; bases outside the gene matches: 3. This CDR3 is CASSHGQGANTGELFF. The DNA for the CDR3 is TGTGCCAGCAGCCACGGACAGGGGGCGAACACCGGGGAGCTGTTTTTT. The full variable domain, its missing parts supplied by reference TRBV5-4 and TRBJ2-2, is ETGVTQSPTHLIKTRGQQVTLRCSSQSGHNTVSWYQQALGQGPQFIFQYYREEENGRGNFPPRFSGLQFPNYSSELNVNALELDDSALYLCASSHGQGANTGELFFGEGSRLTVL.

The chain uses TRBV25-1 and TRBJ1-3; D ambiguous. The germline CDR1 and CDR2 sequences are MGHDK and SYGVNS. The CDR3 has 14 amino acids. Trimming left V 2 bases short and J 4 bases short, with 9 bases between. The CDR3 protein is CASSEELRGNTIYF. The CDR3 DNA reads as TGTGCCAGCAGTGAAGAACTGCGGGGAAACACCATATATTTT.

This clone has only one observation. V is TRBV4-1 and J is TRBJ2-3; 8 bases are a match to TRBD2. Germline V lookup: CDR1 MGHRA, CDR2 YSYEKL. V dropped 4 bases and J dropped 0; count of bases not matched to a gene: 9. The CDR3 runs to 17 residues. The CDR3 region is CASSPGFSGDSTDTQYF. The CDR3 coding sequence is TGCGCCAGCAGCCCGGGATTTAGCGGGGATAGCACAGATACGCAGTATTTT.

This rearrangement joins TRBV4-1 to TRBJ1-1; 10 bases line up with TRBD1. This CDR3 contains 17 residues. The V gene's germline CDR1 is MGHRA and CDR2 YSYEKL. V was clipped by 1 base and J by 3 bases; unmatched bases: 8. The CDR3 DNA reads TGCGCCAGCAGCCAAGCCCGGGACAGGGGAGGTTACACTGAAGCTTTCTTT. It specifies CASSQARDRGGYTEAFF.

This clone was found a few times. This rearrangement joins TRBV10-2 to TRBJ2-7; TRBD2 matches at 7 bases. This CDR3 contains 13 residues. Germline CDR1 and CDR2: WSHSY and SAAADI. V trimming: 8 bases; J trimming: 6 bases; junction bases outside the gene matches: 10. The CDR3, as DNA: TGCGCCAGCGGGCCCAGCGGGACCAGCGAGCAGTACTTC. This encodes CASGPSGTSEQYF.

The rearrangement links TRBV30 to TRBJ2-5; D is uncertain. The CDR3 runs 14 residues. Deletions cut 1 base from V and 1 base from J, with 10 bases between. Germline CDR1 reads GTSNPN; CDR2 reads SVGIG (reference sequence). The CDR3 reads CAWSEIWIQETQYF. The CDR3 coding sequence is TGTGCCTGGAGTGAAATTTGGATCCAAGAGACCCAGTACTTC.

The chain has TRBV6-5 and TRBJ1-2; D possibly corresponds to TRBD1 (5 bases). Per the germline V gene, CDR1 is MNHEY and CDR2 is SVGAGI. The CDR3 is 14 amino acids. The V end lost 6 bases, the J end lost 0 bases, and 11 bases lay between the germline ends. The CDR3 region has the DNA TGTGCCAGCAGGTCTTCAGGGCCTAACTATGGCTACACCTTC. This sequence encodes CASRSSGPNYGYTF.

In regard to this clone: The sample has other DNA sequences that encode this CDR3 too. The chain has TRBV27 and TRBJ2-1, with D uncertain. Trimming cost V 6 bases and J 4 bases, with 4 bases left between them. The CDR3 contains 11 residues. Germline V CDR1 and CDR2: MNHEY, SMNVEV (reference sequence). This CDR3 reads CASRDYNEQFF. The DNA of the CDR3 is TGTGCCAGCAGGGATTACAATGAGCAGTTCTTC.

The gene calls are TRBV6-1 and TRBJ2-7, with D hard to call. Germline CDR1 and CDR2: MNHNS and SASEGT. With 6 bases removed from V and 2 bases from J, the gap between germline ends came to 8 bases. This CDR3 contains 12 residues. The CDR3 bases are TGTGCCAGCAGCTCTATAGCCTACGAGCAGTACTTC. Protein sequence: CASSSIAYEQYF.

The chain is built from TRBV29-1 and TRBJ2-1; D unresolved. Trimming stripped 1 base from V and 7 bases from J, with 26 bases between. This CDR3 comprises 18 residues. CDR1 and CDR2 (germline): SQVTM, ANQGSEA. The CDR3 coding sequence is TGCAGCGTTGAAGCTTCCCGGCCCTCAGCGCAGTTGGGAAATGAGCAGTTCTTC. Translating it yields CSVEASRPSAQLGNEQFF.

The chain recombines TRBV5-1 with TRBJ1-1; D unclear. Trimming stripped 3 bases from V and 4 bases from J, with 13 bases between. The CDR3 has 14 residues. Germline V gene lookup returns CDR1 SGHRS and CDR2 YFSETQ. CDR3 DNA: TGCGCCAGCAGCTCCCCCCCGCCCACCACTGAAGCTTTCTTT. It yields the protein CASSSPPPTTEAFF.

The rearrangement joins TRBV5-1 to TRBJ2-5; D remains unclear. This CDR3 has 16 residues. The germline gives CDR1 SGHRS, CDR2 YFSETQ. The V end was cut by 0 bases, the J end by 1 base, with 13 bases between. CDR3 in amino acids: CASSLAGRITQETQYF. DNA of the CDR3: TGCGCCAGCAGCTTGGCCGGAAGGATAACCCAAGAGACCCAGTACTTC.

This chain connects TRBV6-5 to TRBJ2-7; 9 bases fit TRBD2. The germline V gene has CDR1 MNHEY and CDR2 SVGAGI. Germline trimming cut 2 bases from V and 2 bases from J; bases unmatched to any gene: 7. The CDR3 spans 16 residues. The chain's CDR3 is CASSYGISGSPYEQYF. CDR3 DNA: TGTGCCAGCAGTTACGGTATTAGCGGGAGCCCCTACGAGCAGTACTTC.

The V call is TRBV11-3, the J call TRBJ1-1; tentative D call: TRBD1 (5 bases). The CDR3 length is 12 residues. CDR1 SGHNT and CDR2 YENEEA come from the germline V gene. The V gene lost 0 bases and the J gene lost 8 bases, with 7 bases spanning the gap. The CDR3, as DNA: TGTGCCAGCAGCTTAGAACGGGGCGAAGCTTTCTTT. Translating it yields CASSLERGEAFF.

This CDR3 reads CASTNRDREAEKLFF. In DNA form, the CDR3 reads TGTGCCAGCACCAACCGGGACAGGGAGGCTGAAAAACTGTTTTTT. The chain couples TRBV13 to TRBJ1-4, with 9 bases matching TRBD1. Germline trimming cut 7 bases from V and 7 bases from J; bases unmatched to any gene: 10. Germline assignment: CDR1 PRHDT and CDR2 FYEKMQ (reference sequence). The CDR3 totals 15 residues.

V usage is TRBV4-1 and J usage is TRBJ2-2; D unresolved. The ends were cut back, 4 bases at V and 2 bases at J, with 5 bases in the middle. The germline CDR1 and CDR2 sequences are MGHRA and YSYEKL. CDR3 size: 13 residues. The CDR3 here is CASSRSNTGELFF. The DNA of the CDR3 is TGCGCCAGCAGCCGTAGCAACACCGGGGAGCTGTTTTTT.